Below are 19 T cell receptor beta chains sequenced from a single sample in a study of cytomegalovirus exposure and HLA in healthy donors. PCR amplification relied on 60 Vbeta primers (plus 13 Jbeta primers). The repertoire was sequenced with immunoSEQ multiplex PCR; TCRdb's copy has only in-frame clones and lacks some. The sample consists of about 120,000 clones, 77% of them appearing once. Specimen: PBMCs. The receptor source for this set is a man between 35 and 55 years old in good health and CMV-seropositive.

The rearrangement joins TRBV5-4 to TRBJ2-7, with 8 bases identical to TRBD1. CDR1 and CDR2 from the germline V gene are SGHNT and YYREEE (reference sequence). This CDR3 region has 14 residues. V lost 5 bases, J lost 7 bases, and 11 bases stayed unmatched. The CDR3 nucleotides are TGTGCCAGCAGGGAGGGGCAGGGGGCGCCTGAGCAGTACTTC. It codes for CASREGQGAPEQYF.

The chain joins TRBV5-1 to TRBJ1-4, with D perhaps matching TRBD1 (5 bases). The V gene's germline CDR1 is SGHRS and CDR2 YFSETQ. This CDR3 spans 16 amino acids. Trimming left V 2 bases short and J 1 base short, with 12 bases between. CDR3 residues: CASSLGVAGTNEKLFF. CDR3 bases: TGCGCCAGCAGCTTAGGGGTAGCAGGAACTAATGAAAAACTGTTTTTT.

This clone was seen once. J is TRBJ1-6 and V is TRBV2, with 7 bases aligning to TRBD1. The CDR3 totals 13 residues. J gave up 6 bases and V 7 bases, and 3 bases lay outside the gene matches. Germline V gene sequence: CDR1 SNHLY, CDR2 FYNNEI. CDR3 amino acids: CASNDRANSPLHF. The CDR3 nucleotides read TGTGCCAGCAACGACAGGGCTAATTCACCCCTCCACTTT. The whole variable domain, filled in from reference TRBV2 and TRBJ1-6, reads EPEVTQTPSHQVTQMGQEVILRCVPISNHLYFYWYRQILGQKVEFLVSFYNNEISEKSEIFDDQFSVERPDGSNFTLKIRSTKLEDSAMYFCASNDRANSPLHFGNGTRLTVT.

This chain joins TRBV9 and TRBJ2-7, with no clear D. Germline CDR1 is SGDLS and CDR2 is YYNGEE. Between the trimmed V and J ends, which lost 3 bases and 6 bases, there was a span of 16 bases. The CDR3 runs to 14 residues. The CDR3 DNA reads TGTGCCAGCAGCGGCGGAGTTGTCGCATCCGAGCAGTACTTC. Its translation is CASSGGVVASEQYF.

This chain links TRBV4-1 with TRBJ1-1; possibly TRBD1 for D (5 bases). There are 12 residues in the CDR3. Trimming stripped 2 bases from V and 7 bases from J, with 8 bases between. Per germline, CDR1 MGHRA and CDR2 YSYEKL. The CDR3 nucleotides are TGCGCCAGCAGCCAATCGGGACTTGAAGCTTTCTTT. Amino acid sequence: CASSQSGLEAFF.

V and J are TRBV7-2 and TRBJ2-7; 9 bases are a match to TRBD1. The length of the CDR3 is 14 residues. Germline-derived CDR1 and CDR2 are SGHTA and FQGNSA. V was pared by 3 bases and J by 2 bases, with 2 bases of the junction left unmatched. The CDR3 DNA reads as TGTGCCAGCAGCTTCTGGACAGGGGCCTACGAGCAGTACTTC. This codes for CASSFWTGAYEQYF.

This rearrangement joins TRBV5-8 to TRBJ1-4; D unclear. Trimming took 4 bases from V and 0 from J, leaving 13 bases between them. The CDR3 is 16 residues long. Germline V gene sequence: CDR1 SGHTS, CDR2 YDEGEE. CDR3 bases: TGTGCCAGCAGCCCAGCCCGGGTATCAACTAATGAAAAACTGTTTTTT. It specifies CASSPARVSTNEKLFF.

DNA of the CDR3: TGTGCCAGCAGTGCCCAGACTCCCCCCGCCTACGAGCAGTACTTC. This codes for CASSAQTPPAYEQYF. The chain couples TRBV2 to TRBJ2-5; D gene unclear. The J call may be mistaken, given a closer DNA end match to TRBJ2-7. The germline V gene encodes CDR1 SNHLY and CDR2 FYNNEI. The CDR3 extends over 15 amino acids.

This chain uses TRBV9 with TRBJ2-1; TRBD1 matches 7 bases. Germline CDR1 SGDLS, CDR2 YYNGEE. The V segment lost 5 bases and the J segment 8 bases; nucleotides outside the gene matches: 13. There are 15 residues in the CDR3. Here the CDR3 DNA reads TGTGCCAGCAGTGATACAGGGGCCCCGTGGGATGAGCAGTTCTTC. Its translation is CASSDTGAPWDEQFF.

The chain recombines TRBV7-2 with TRBJ1-5; 7 bases are a match to TRBD1. The CDR3 has 16 residues. V shed 5 bases, J shed 3 bases, and the junction held 10 bases outside the gene matches. Germline values: CDR1 SGHTA, CDR2 FQGNSA. CDR3 DNA sequence: TGTGCCAGCAGCCCAGGGGACAGTCCGGCCAATCAGCCCCAGCATTTT. Amino acid sequence: CASSPGDSPANQPQHF.

The chain employs TRBV19 and TRBJ1-6, with D unclear. The V and J ends lost 3 bases and 4 bases respectively, with 10 bases between them. CDR3 length: 15 residues. Germline CDR1 is LNHDA and CDR2 is SQIVND (reference sequence). CDR3 loop: CASSMGALYNSPLHF. The CDR3 DNA is TGTGCCAGTAGTATGGGAGCCCTTTATAATTCACCCCTCCACTTT.

The rearrangement uses TRBV7-9 and TRBJ1-2; 7 bases are shared with TRBD1. Trimming took 0 bases from V and 5 from J; bases not matched to a gene: 6. Germline CDR1 reads SEHNR; CDR2 reads FQNEAQ (reference sequence). The CDR3 sequence is 15 residues long. The CDR3 sequence: CASSLAGTVKYGYTF. DNA for the CDR3: TGTGCCAGCAGCTTAGCCGGGACAGTTAAGTATGGCTACACCTTC.

The chain is built from TRBV4-3 and TRBJ1-3; D uncertain. This CDR3 region has 15 residues. Germline-derived CDR1 and CDR2 are LGHNA and YSLEER. Trimming removed 0 bases at V and 0 bases at J, with 6 bases between. The CDR3 nucleotides read TGCGCCAGCAGCCAAGATCTCCTCTCTGGAAACACCATATATTTT. Protein product: CASSQDLLSGNTIYF.

The genes are TRBV7-9 and TRBJ2-7; 7 nucleotides agree with TRBD1. This CDR3 comprises 16 residues. Germline assignment: CDR1 SEHNR and CDR2 FQNEAQ (reference sequence). J lost 2 bases, V lost 5 bases, and 12 bases had no gene match. In nucleotides, the CDR3 is TGTGCCAGCAGCCCAGAAGGGGGCTTCCCCACCTACGAGCAGTACTTC. Translation gives CASSPEGGFPTYEQYF.

This clone was observed once. The rearrangement links TRBV30 to TRBJ1-5, with 7 bases that match TRBD1. Germline values: CDR1 GTSNPN, CDR2 SVGIG (reference sequence). This CDR3 comprises 17 residues. V dropped 5 bases and J dropped 0; count of bases not matched to a gene: 13. This CDR3 is CAWDPGQFQFSNQPQHF. CDR3 bases: TGTGCCTGGGACCCGGGACAGTTTCAATTTAGCAATCAGCCCCAGCATTTT.

CDR3 loop: CASSPGQLNNQPQHF. The CDR3 coding sequence is TGCGCCAGCAGCCCGGGACAGCTCAACAATCAGCCCCAGCATTTT. This chain joins TRBV5-1 and TRBJ1-5; TRBD1 agrees at 7 bases. Germline loops: CDR1 SGHRS, CDR2 YFSETQ. The CDR3 spans 15 residues. V shed 4 bases and J 3 bases; nucleotides not matched to a gene: 7.

This chain connects TRBV4-3 to TRBJ2-3, with 8 bases lining up with TRBD2. After removal of 1 base from V and 5 bases from J, the junction contained 5 bases not matched to a gene. Germline CDR1 LGHNA, CDR2 YSLEER. This CDR3 has 15 residues. The CDR3 DNA is TGCGCCAGCAGCCAAGGCGGGGGGCCCGTAGATACGCAGTATTTT. It encodes CASSQGGGPVDTQYF.

This clone was counted a few times. V gene TRBV27 combines with J gene TRBJ1-1; D perhaps matches TRBD1 (5 bases). Germline assignment: CDR1 MNHEY and CDR2 SMNVEV (reference sequence). This CDR3 has 15 amino acids. V lost 2 bases and J 3 bases, leaving 13 bases between the germline ends. The CDR3, as DNA: TGTGCCAGCAGTTTAGTCGCGGGGGTTGACACTGAAGCTTTCTTT. Its translation is CASSLVAGVDTEAFF.

This chain connects TRBV7-6 to TRBJ1-3; 7 bases fit TRBD1. V lost 4 bases to trimming and J lost 1 base; unmatched junction nucleotides: 7. Germline values: CDR1 SGHVS, CDR2 FNYEAQ. CDR3 length: 16 amino acids. The CDR3 region has the DNA TGTGCCAGCAGCTCGTACAAGACAGGGTCTGGAAACACCATATATTTT. Residues: CASSSYKTGSGNTIYF.